This T cell receptor (beta chain) originates from a study of blood T cell repertoires in COVID-19. The data were produced by immunoSEQ multiplex PCR, yet TCRdb's version contains in-frame clones alone and is incomplete. Of 450,000 or so clones listed, around 90% were seen once; the top ten hold 0.65% to 1%. CDR1 and CDR2 (germline): SNHLY, FYNNEI. CDR3 length: 10 residues. V lost 2 bases to trimming and J lost 12 bases, with 5 bases between them. The chain combines TRBV2 with TRBJ2-1; D gene ambiguous. Sequenced input: peripheral blood. The TCR originated in a man aged 18 to 29 with COVID-19, enrolled during active disease. The CDR3 nucleotides read TGTGCCAGCAGTGAATCCGGGCAGTTCTTC. This encodes CASSESGQFF.